This record concerns one TCR beta chain sequence. These data originate in a study of blood T cell repertoires in COVID-19. Repertoires were generated with immunoSEQ multiplex PCR, while TCRdb's copy carries only in-frame clones and drops some. This sample has about 50,000 clones, with 75% to 80% found just once. The receptor was derived from a man aged 45-60 years with active or convalescent COVID-19. The source material was peripheral blood.

The CDR3 DNA sequence: TGTGCCAGCAGGGGGACAGGTAATCAGCCCCAGCATTTT. This encodes CASRGTGNQPQHF. The V gene is TRBV12-3 or TRBV12-4, the J gene TRBJ1-5, with TRBD1 matching over 8 bases. Losses at the gene ends were 6 bases for V and 4 bases for J; bases not matched to a gene: 2. The length of the CDR3 is 13 residues.